This TCR beta chain came from a study of cytomegalovirus exposure and HLA in healthy donors. The table came from immunoSEQ multiplex PCR; TCRdb's copy has only in-frame clones and leaves some out. The repertoire holds approximately 150,000 clones, with approximately 90% as singletons. General study results and limits: There were some public TCRs occurring in many donors, but most TCR sequences were rare.

Note on this clone: What it binds is unknown.

From germline, CDR1 is SGHVS and CDR2 FQNEAQ. V lost 3 bases to trimming and J lost 4 bases; unmatched junction nucleotides: 2. The CDR3 length is 15 residues. The sequenced material came from PBMCs. The chain couples TRBV7-8 to TRBJ2-2, with 10 positions matching TRBD1. The sequence was obtained from a man aged 18 to 30 in good health and CMV-seropositive. The CDR3 sequence is CASSFRDRGTGELFF. In nucleotides, the CDR3 is TGTGCCAGCAGCTTCCGGGACAGGGGCACCGGGGAGCTGTTTTTT.